Listed here is a single T cell receptor (beta chain). The entry originates in a study of shared clonotypes between healthy human individuals. Those who donated, Caucasian adults without exception, all lived in Nashville, Tennessee. In unsorted samples, genomic DNA was obtained using 94 million or so PBMCs. The assay was immunoSEQ multiplex PCR, and TCRdb's table has in-frame clones only and misses some. Of 490,000 or so clones in the sample, around 79% were seen once. Deletions cut 0 bases from V and 1 base from J, with 24 bases between. CDR3 length: 19 amino acids. The germline V gene has CDR1 GTSNPN and CDR2 SVGIG (reference sequence).

The chain joins TRBV30 to TRBJ1-1, with D perhaps matching TRBD1 (6 bases). Sequenced: PBMCs. The origin of this receptor is a woman between 35 and 50 years old in good health. Some clones in this sample may be carry-over from other donors' samples. CDR3 protein: CAWSVLWKRGGQPNTEAFF. As DNA, the CDR3 is TGTGCCTGGAGTGTACTTTGGAAAAGGGGGGGACAACCGAACACTGAAGCTTTCTTT.